This T cell receptor beta chain was obtained from a study of Ad26.COV2.S vaccination and SARS-CoV-2 variants. As for treatment: 15 to 20 received Ad26.COV2.S at low or high dose, single or two shots; 5 received placebo; per-sample allocation not given. Vaccine and placebo recipients were sampled on day 63 after the first injection. The V end was cut by 5 bases, the J end by 2 bases, with 10 bases between. Germline CDR1 is SGHVS and CDR2 is FQNEAQ. CDR3 length: 13 amino acids. Clones were read by immunoSEQ multiplex PCR, and TCRdb kept only the in-frame ones, dropping some. Here the sample spans 200,000 to 250,000 clones, approximately 88% being singletons.

The material sequenced was peripheral blood, taken in a trial of Ad26.COV2.S vaccine versus placebo. The rearrangement uses TRBV7-8 and TRBJ2-7, with D possibly being TRBD1 (5 bases). This sequence originates from a person between 18 and 60 years old who received the Ad26.COV2.S COVID-19 vaccine or a placebo. The DNA for the CDR3 is TGTGCCAGCAGCCGGACATTAGCCTACGAGCAGTACTTC. Protein sequence: CASSRTLAYEQYF. The complete variable domain, with remaining parts taken from reference TRBV7-8 and TRBJ2-7, reads GAGVSQSPRYKVAKRGQDVALRCDPISGHVSLFWYQQALGQGPEFLTYFQNEAQLDKSGLPSDRFFAERPEGSVSTLKIQRTQQEDSAVYLCASSRTLAYEQYFGPGTRLTVT.